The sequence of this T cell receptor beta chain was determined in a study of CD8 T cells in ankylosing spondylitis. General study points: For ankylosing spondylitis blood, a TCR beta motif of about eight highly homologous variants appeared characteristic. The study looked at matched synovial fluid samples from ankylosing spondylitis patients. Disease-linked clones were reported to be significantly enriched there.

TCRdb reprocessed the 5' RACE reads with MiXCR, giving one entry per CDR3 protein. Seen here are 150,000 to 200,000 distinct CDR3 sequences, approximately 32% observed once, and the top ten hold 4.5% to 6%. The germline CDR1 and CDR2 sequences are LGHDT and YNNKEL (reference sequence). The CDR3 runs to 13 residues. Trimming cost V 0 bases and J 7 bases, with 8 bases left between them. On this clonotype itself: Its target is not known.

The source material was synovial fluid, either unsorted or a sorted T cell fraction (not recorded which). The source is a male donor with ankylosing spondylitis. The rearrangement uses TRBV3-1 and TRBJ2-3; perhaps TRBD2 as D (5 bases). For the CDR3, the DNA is TGTGCCAGCAGCCAAGAGGGCGGGTATACGCAGTATTTT. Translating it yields CASSQEGGYTQYF.